These 17 T cell receptor beta chains were sequenced from one sample in a study of CD4 T cells in relation to SARS-CoV-2 and coronaviruses. Repertoires were generated with immunoSEQ multiplex PCR, while TCRdb's copy carries only in-frame clones and drops some. The sample has more than 20,000 clones, about 70% seen once; the top ten hold about 15%. Their recognized antigens are unknown. Unexposed donor CD4+ T cells date from 2011-2018, before the COVID-19 pandemic. Isolation of CD4+ T cells took place after less than 13 days in culture. The specimen was CD4+ T cells from PBMCs, cultured in vitro. These receptors all stem from a human donor in good health.

This clone was seen only a few times. The gene calls are TRBV5-1 and TRBJ1-2; weak D call: TRBD1 (6 bases). Germline V gene data show CDR1 as SGHRS and CDR2 as YFSETQ. This CDR3 has 15 amino acids. The germline V and J ends were trimmed by 2 bases and 4 bases, with 15 bases remaining between them. The CDR3 DNA reads TGCGCCAGCAGCTTCCGGGACACAACCAGCTATGGCTACACCTTC. Protein product: CASSFRDTTSYGYTF.

The chain has TRBV7-9 and TRBJ1-4; the D gene is possibly TRBD1 (5 bases). The germline gives CDR1 SEHNR, CDR2 FQNEAQ (reference sequence). Deletions cut 4 bases from V and 8 bases from J, with 17 bases between. The CDR3 totals 15 residues. In DNA form, the CDR3 reads TGTGCCAGCAGCTCCCAGGGAAACTGGGAGGAAAAACTGTTTTTT. Translating gives CASSSQGNWEEKLFF. Full variable domain (outside the CDR3, taken from reference TRBV7-9 and TRBJ1-4): DTGVSQNPRHKITKRGQNVTFRCDPISEHNRLYWYRQTLGQGPEFLTYFQNEAQLEKSRLLSDRFSAERPKGSFSTLEIQRTEQGDSAMYLCASSSQGNWEEKLFFGSGTQLSVL.

This chain uses TRBV12-3 or TRBV12-4 with TRBJ1-4; 8 bases align to TRBD1. The V and J ends lost 5 bases and 8 bases, in that order; junction bases with no gene match: 4. CDR3 size: 13 residues. The CDR3 protein is CASSTTGGEKLFF. CDR3 coding DNA: TGTGCCAGCAGTACAACAGGGGGGGAAAAACTGTTTTTT.

This chain links TRBV7-2 with TRBJ2-1, with 11 bases lining up with TRBD2. CDR3 length: 16 residues. Germline lookup yields CDR1 SGHTA and CDR2 FQGNSA. The junction had 6 bases not matched to a gene; V was cut back by 4 bases and J by 4 bases. Written as DNA, the CDR3 is TGTGCCAGCAGCTCATCCGGGACTAGCGGTTACAATGAGCAGTTCTTC. Protein product: CASSSSGTSGYNEQFF.

The chain carries TRBV10-3 and TRBJ2-1; possible D gene TRBD2, 6 bases. Per germline, CDR1 ENHRY and CDR2 SYGVKD. CDR3 size: 21 residues. The V gene lost 0 bases and the J gene lost 5 bases, with 29 bases spanning the gap. CDR3 protein: CAISESTLYRTGPRGNNEQFF. CDR3 nucleotides: TGTGCCATCAGTGAGTCGACTCTTTATCGCACGGGGCCGCGCGGGAACAATGAGCAGTTCTTC.

The chain employs TRBV7-3 and TRBJ2-4, with unresolved D. V dropped 1 base and J dropped 4 bases, with 11 bases sitting between them. From germline, CDR1 is SGHTA and CDR2 FQGTGA. The CDR3 covers 15 residues. In nucleotides, the CDR3 is TGTGCCAGCAGCTTAAGCAACGGAAAAAAAAACATTCAGTACTTC. It specifies CASSLSNGKKNIQYF.

V and J are TRBV6-5 and TRBJ2-7; 7 nucleotides align to TRBD1. The germline gives CDR1 MNHEY, CDR2 SVGAGI. V shed 6 bases and J 0 bases; nucleotides not matched to a gene: 5. The CDR3 covers 14 residues. The CDR3 nucleotides read TGTGCCAGCAGATACCGGGACAGCTCCTACGAGCAGTACTTC. It yields the protein CASRYRDSSYEQYF.

The rearrangement links TRBV27 to TRBJ1-5; D gene ambiguous. Looked up from germline, CDR1 is MNHEY and CDR2 is SMNVEV (reference sequence). CDR3 length: 16 residues. V dropped 2 bases and J dropped 0 bases, with 11 bases sitting between them. The CDR3 DNA is TGTGCCAGCAGTTTAAGAGGGTATCGTAGCAATCAGCCCCAGCATTTT. Its translation: CASSLRGYRSNQPQHF.

As DNA, the CDR3 is TGCGCCAGCAGCTCGCGTAAGGGACTAGCGGGGAATGAGCAGTTCTTC. Translating gives CASSSRKGLAGNEQFF. This chain joins TRBV5-1 and TRBJ2-1; 13 nucleotides line up with TRBD2. The CDR3 extends over 16 amino acids. CDR1 is SGHRS, CDR2 YFSETQ, per germline. Trimming took 3 bases from V and 7 from J; bases not matched to a gene: 7.

The genes are TRBV6-2 or TRBV6-3 and TRBJ2-3; D gene ambiguous. Germline V gene lookup returns CDR1 MNHEY and CDR2 SVGEGT. This CDR3 is built from 11 residues. V was clipped by 2 bases and J by 4 bases, with 1 base between them. CDR3 region: CASSYADTQYF. The CDR3 DNA sequence: TGTGCCAGCAGTTACGCAGATACGCAGTATTTT.

V usage is TRBV9 and J usage is TRBJ1-3, with D unclear. CDR1 is SGDLS, CDR2 YYNGEE, per germline. This CDR3 has 14 amino acids. Trimming removed 0 bases from V and 0 bases from J, with 4 bases in between. CDR3 sequence reads: CASSVESSGNTIYF. CDR3 bases: TGTGCCAGCAGCGTAGAGAGCTCTGGAAACACCATATATTTT.

The chain uses TRBV21-1 and TRBJ1-2; the D segment call TRBD1 is taken from the table without a DNA check. TRBV21-1 is described as a pseudogene. This CDR3 is built from 15 residues. The CDR3 sequence is CASSLRQGTNYGYTF. DNA for the CDR3: TGTGCCAGCAGCCTACGACAGGGGACTAACTATGGCTACACCTTC.

This chain links TRBV5-1 with TRBJ2-3, with TRBD2 identical over 7 bases. Germline V gene lookup returns CDR1 SGHRS and CDR2 YFSETQ. The V segment lost 0 bases and the J segment 4 bases; nucleotides outside the gene matches: 11. This CDR3 is built from 17 residues. CDR3: CASSLAPGGRAADTQYF. DNA of the CDR3: TGCGCCAGCAGCTTGGCCCCGGGGGGACGGGCGGCAGATACGCAGTATTTT.

The J gene is TRBJ1-2, the V gene TRBV4-1, with TRBD1 identical over 12 bases. J gave up 2 bases and V 3 bases, and 1 base lay outside the gene matches. CDR3 length: 15 amino acids. CDR1 is MGHRA, CDR2 YSYEKL, per germline. CDR3 residues: CASSQGQGANYGYTF. Written as DNA, the CDR3 is TGCGCCAGCAGCCAGGGACAGGGGGCCAACTATGGCTACACCTTC.

This sequence joins TRBV6-1 and TRBJ2-5; TRBD2 is a possible D gene (5 bases). With 1 base removed from V and 7 bases from J, the gap between germline ends came to 10 bases. Germline V gene lookup returns CDR1 MNHNS and CDR2 SASEGT. This CDR3 comprises 13 residues. CDR3 coding DNA: TGTGCCAGCAGTGAAGACCCTCGGGGGACCCAGTACTTC. Protein sequence: CASSEDPRGTQYF.

This chain uses TRBV10-1 with TRBJ2-3, with D possibly being TRBD1 (6 bases). This CDR3 has 13 residues. Per the germline V gene, CDR1 is WNHNN and CDR2 is SYGVQD (reference sequence). V lost 6 bases to trimming and J lost 0 bases, with 7 bases between them. The CDR3 DNA sequence: TGCGCCAGCAGACAGGGAAGCACAGATACGCAGTATTTT. Translation: CASRQGSTDTQYF.

This chain links TRBV27 with TRBJ2-1; perhaps TRBD1 as D (5 bases). The V and J ends lost 0 bases and 13 bases respectively, with 13 bases between them. CDR3 length: 13 residues. Germline V CDR1 and CDR2: MNHEY, SMNVEV (reference sequence). This CDR3 reads CASSLSLGLDQFF. The CDR3 DNA follows: TGTGCCAGCAGTTTATCGCTGGGGCTGGACCAGTTCTTC.